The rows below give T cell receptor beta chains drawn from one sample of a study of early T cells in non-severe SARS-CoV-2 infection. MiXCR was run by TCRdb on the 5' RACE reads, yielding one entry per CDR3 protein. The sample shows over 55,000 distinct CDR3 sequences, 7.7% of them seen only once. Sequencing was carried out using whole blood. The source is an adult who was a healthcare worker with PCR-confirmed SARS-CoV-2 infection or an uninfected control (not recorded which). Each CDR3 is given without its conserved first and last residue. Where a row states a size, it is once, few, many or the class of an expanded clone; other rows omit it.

CDR3aa: ASTSAFGRAEQETQY
v_gene: TRBV2
abundance: medium-sized
j_gene: TRBJ2-5

CDR3aa: ASSVGGTSGAGDTQY
v_gene: TRBV9
abundance: few
j_gene: TRBJ2-3

CDR3aa: ASTRSGNEQF
v_gene: TRBV2
abundance: many
j_gene: TRBJ2-1

CDR3aa: ASSQVRTGGYEQY
v_gene: TRBV4-2
abundance: few
j_gene: TRBJ2-7

CDR3aa: ARHKGANTGELF
v_gene: TRBV6-4
abundance: NA
j_gene: TRBJ2-2

CDR3aa: ASRREGVDQETQY
v_gene: TRBV2
abundance: many
j_gene: TRBJ2-5

CDR3aa: ASSSRDSSNQPQH
v_gene: TRBV6-2/TRBV6-3
abundance: few
j_gene: TRBJ1-5

CDR3aa: ASSLAMDPTYEQY
v_gene: TRBV7-8
abundance: few
j_gene: TRBJ2-7

CDR3aa: SVEDQGHGTGDTYEQY
v_gene: TRBV29-1
abundance: many
j_gene: TRBJ2-7

CDR3aa: ATSDLSQNTGELF
v_gene: TRBV24-1
abundance: many
j_gene: TRBJ2-2

CDR3aa: ASFPGLAILDEQF
v_gene: TRBV19
abundance: few
j_gene: TRBJ2-1

CDR3aa: ASSLGRSTNEQF
v_gene: TRBV13
abundance: NA
j_gene: TRBJ2-1

CDR3aa: ASSPYDEKLF
v_gene: TRBV18
abundance: many
j_gene: TRBJ1-4

CDR3aa: SVEGTGIHGYT
v_gene: TRBV29-1
abundance: few
j_gene: TRBJ1-2

CDR3aa: ASSLASEPYLGNEQF
v_gene: TRBV28
abundance: many
j_gene: TRBJ2-1

CDR3aa: ASSLGRASSYEQY
v_gene: TRBV6-6
abundance: few
j_gene: TRBJ2-7

CDR3aa: ASSPRGDNSYEQY
v_gene: TRBV5-1
abundance: NA
j_gene: TRBJ2-7

CDR3aa: ASSRGQLIETQY
v_gene: TRBV21-1
abundance: many
j_gene: TRBJ2-5

CDR3aa: ASSYLTGRHQPQH
v_gene: TRBV5-1
abundance: NA
j_gene: TRBJ1-5

CDR3aa: ASSGQSDEQY
v_gene: TRBV11-2
abundance: NA
j_gene: TRBJ2-7

CDR3aa: ASILTLEGLNTEAF
v_gene: TRBV6-2/TRBV6-3
abundance: NA
j_gene: TRBJ1-1

CDR3aa: ASSVETSGRRETQY
v_gene: TRBV9
abundance: many
j_gene: TRBJ2-5

CDR3aa: ASSFGLGDGYT
v_gene: TRBV27
abundance: many
j_gene: TRBJ1-2

CDR3aa: ASSESNRDTEAF
v_gene: TRBV6-1
abundance: NA
j_gene: TRBJ1-1

CDR3aa: ASSVDQVNEQF
v_gene: TRBV9
abundance: many
j_gene: TRBJ2-1

CDR3aa: ASSNRDRGSPLH
v_gene: TRBV4-1
abundance: many
j_gene: TRBJ1-6

CDR3aa: SLDPGQGANEQF
v_gene: TRBV20-1
abundance: few
j_gene: TRBJ2-1

CDR3aa: RGGRQTSTDTQY
v_gene: TRBV20-1
abundance: few
j_gene: TRBJ2-3

CDR3aa: ASSLSFGDWQGAPEAF
v_gene: TRBV28
abundance: NA
j_gene: TRBJ1-1

CDR3aa: SARVTATDTQY
v_gene: TRBV20-1
abundance: NA
j_gene: TRBJ2-3

CDR3aa: ASSLVATRSQEQF
v_gene: TRBV7-2
abundance: many
j_gene: TRBJ2-1

CDR3aa: ASSVGTEETQY
v_gene: TRBV19
abundance: NA
j_gene: TRBJ2-5